Described below is a single TCR beta chain sequence and its context. The data stem from a study of blood T cell repertoires in COVID-19. Looking at the study overall: COVID-19 samples from acute and convalescent phases originated in the United States, Italy and Spain. In each case, the material was cDNA or gDNA derived from T cells, B-cell-depleted T cells, or PBMCs.

CDR1 and CDR2 (germline): GTSNPN, SVGIG (reference sequence). This CDR3 region has 16 residues. V was clipped by 0 bases and J by 5 bases; unmatched bases: 9. Per the original methods: The assay estimated nucleated cells by amplifying reference gene primers. Using immunoSEQ multiplex PCR, the repertoire was profiled, and TCRdb retains in-frame clones only, with some absent. V and J calls and clone size are those listed in that table; D and trimming were worked out from the DNA. The data contain roughly 200,000 clones, around 84% of them singletons. The receptor was isolated from a man older than 75 with acute or convalescent COVID-19. The chain recombines TRBV30 with TRBJ2-2; 7 positions agree with TRBD1. Sequencing was carried out using peripheral blood. The CDR3 protein is CAWSVRDREWTGELFF. CDR3 DNA: TGTGCCTGGAGTGTACGAGACAGGGAATGGACCGGGGAGCTGTTTTTT.